The T cell receptor (beta chain) described here comes from a study of siplizumab effects on memory and regulatory T cells. Profiled with immunoSEQ multiplex PCR; TCRdb holds only in-frame clones, not every one. The data show about 82,000 clones, roughly 89% seen once. Deletions cut 5 bases from V and 0 bases from J, with 7 bases between. The germline V gene encodes CDR1 SGHAT and CDR2 FQDESV (reference sequence). The CDR3 spans 14 residues. The source material was Tregs sorted from blood. This chain uses TRBV11-1 with TRBJ2-2; D possibly matches TRBD1 or TRBD2 (6 bases each). The sequence was obtained from a human donor in good health. CDR3 in amino acids: CASSGGPNTGELFF. The DNA for the CDR3 is TGTGCCAGCAGCGGGGGGCCGAACACCGGGGAGCTGTTTTTT.